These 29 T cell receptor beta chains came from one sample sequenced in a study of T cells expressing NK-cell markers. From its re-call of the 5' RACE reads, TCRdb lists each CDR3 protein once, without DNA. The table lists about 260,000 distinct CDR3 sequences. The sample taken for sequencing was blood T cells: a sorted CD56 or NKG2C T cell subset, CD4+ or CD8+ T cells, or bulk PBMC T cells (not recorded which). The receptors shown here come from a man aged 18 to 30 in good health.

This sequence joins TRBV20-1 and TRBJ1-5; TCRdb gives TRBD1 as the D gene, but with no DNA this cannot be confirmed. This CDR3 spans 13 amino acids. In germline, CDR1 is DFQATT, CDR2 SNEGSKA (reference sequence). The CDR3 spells CSARDPGNQPQHF.

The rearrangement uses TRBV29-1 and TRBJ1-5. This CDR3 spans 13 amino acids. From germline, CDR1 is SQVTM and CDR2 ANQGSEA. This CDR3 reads CSVVGRLNQPQHF.

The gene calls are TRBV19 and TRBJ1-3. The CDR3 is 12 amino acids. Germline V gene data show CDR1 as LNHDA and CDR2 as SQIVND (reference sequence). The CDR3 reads CASSIAGNTIYF.

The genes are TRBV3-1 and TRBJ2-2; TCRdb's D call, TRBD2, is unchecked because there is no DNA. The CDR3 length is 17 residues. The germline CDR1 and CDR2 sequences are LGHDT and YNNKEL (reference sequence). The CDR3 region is CASSQELAGDLTGELFF.

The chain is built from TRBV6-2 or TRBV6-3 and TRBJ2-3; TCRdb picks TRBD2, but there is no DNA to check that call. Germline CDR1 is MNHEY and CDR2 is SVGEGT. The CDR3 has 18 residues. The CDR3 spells CASSPNPPGPSPLDTQYF.

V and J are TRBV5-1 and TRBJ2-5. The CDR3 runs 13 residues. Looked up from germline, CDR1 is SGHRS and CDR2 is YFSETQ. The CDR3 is CASRKNDQETQYF.

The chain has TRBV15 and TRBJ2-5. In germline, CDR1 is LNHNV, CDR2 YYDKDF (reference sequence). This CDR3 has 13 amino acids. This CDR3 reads CATSGQLQETQYF.

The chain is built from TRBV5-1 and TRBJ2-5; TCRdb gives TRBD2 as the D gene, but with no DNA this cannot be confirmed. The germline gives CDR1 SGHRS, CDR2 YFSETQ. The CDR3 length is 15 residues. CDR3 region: CASSLDRARGETQYF.

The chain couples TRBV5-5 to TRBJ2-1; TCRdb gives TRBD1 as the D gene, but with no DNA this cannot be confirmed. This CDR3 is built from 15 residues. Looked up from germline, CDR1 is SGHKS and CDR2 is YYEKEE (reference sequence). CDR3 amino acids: CASSSLGQNYNEQFF.

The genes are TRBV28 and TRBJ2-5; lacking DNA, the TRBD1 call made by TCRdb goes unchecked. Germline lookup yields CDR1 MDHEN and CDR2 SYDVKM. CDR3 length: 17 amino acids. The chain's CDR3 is CASSFSRAREFQETQYF.

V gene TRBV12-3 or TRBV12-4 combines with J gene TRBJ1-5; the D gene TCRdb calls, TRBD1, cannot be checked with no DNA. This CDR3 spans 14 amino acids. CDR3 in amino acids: CASSRQGASQPQHF.

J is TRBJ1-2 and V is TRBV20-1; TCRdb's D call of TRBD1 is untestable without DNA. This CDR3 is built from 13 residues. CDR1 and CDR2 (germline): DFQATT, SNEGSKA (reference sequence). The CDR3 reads CSAFDSASYGYTF.

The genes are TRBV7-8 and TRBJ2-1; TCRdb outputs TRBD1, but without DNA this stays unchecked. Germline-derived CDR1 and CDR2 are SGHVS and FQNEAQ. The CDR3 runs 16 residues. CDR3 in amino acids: CASRSLGGLSYNEQFF. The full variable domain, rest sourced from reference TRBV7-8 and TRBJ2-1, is GAGVSQSPRYKVAKRGQDVALRCDPISGHVSLFWYQQALGQGPEFLTYFQNEAQLDKSGLPSDRFFAERPEGSVSTLKIQRTQQEDSAVYLCASRSLGGLSYNEQFFGPGTRLTVL.

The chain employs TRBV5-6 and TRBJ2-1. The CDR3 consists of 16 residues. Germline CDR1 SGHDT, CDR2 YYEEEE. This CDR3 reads CASSLDGVGSYNEQFF.

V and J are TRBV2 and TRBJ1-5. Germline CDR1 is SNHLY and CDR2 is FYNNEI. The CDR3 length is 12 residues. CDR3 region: CASSEGHQPQHF. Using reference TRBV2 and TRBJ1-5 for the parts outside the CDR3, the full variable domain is EPEVTQTPSHQVTQMGQEVILRCVPISNHLYFYWYRQILGQKVEFLVSFYNNEISEKSEIFDDQFSVERPDGSNFTLKIRSTKLEDSAMYFCASSEGHQPQHFGDGTRLSIL.

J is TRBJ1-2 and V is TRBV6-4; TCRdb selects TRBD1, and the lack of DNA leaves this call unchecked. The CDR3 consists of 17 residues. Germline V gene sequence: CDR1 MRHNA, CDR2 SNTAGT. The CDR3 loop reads CASSDRGQVTARYGYTF.

The CDR3 region is CASSIEGTGELFF. The chain links TRBV19 to TRBJ2-2. The CDR3 has 13 residues. Germline V gives CDR1 LNHDA, CDR2 SQIVND (reference sequence).

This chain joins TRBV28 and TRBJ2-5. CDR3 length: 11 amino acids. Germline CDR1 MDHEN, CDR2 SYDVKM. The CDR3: CASSLSGTQYF.

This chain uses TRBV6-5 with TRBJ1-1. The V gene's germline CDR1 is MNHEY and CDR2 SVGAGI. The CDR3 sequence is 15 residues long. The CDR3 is CASSYGLDRNTEAFF.

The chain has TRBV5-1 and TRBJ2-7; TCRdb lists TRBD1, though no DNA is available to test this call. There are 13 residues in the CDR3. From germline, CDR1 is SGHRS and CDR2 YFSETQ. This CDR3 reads CASSKGGTYEQYF.

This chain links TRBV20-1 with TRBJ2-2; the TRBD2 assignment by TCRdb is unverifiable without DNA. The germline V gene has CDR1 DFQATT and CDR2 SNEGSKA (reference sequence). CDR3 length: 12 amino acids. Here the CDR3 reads CSARRGFGELFF.

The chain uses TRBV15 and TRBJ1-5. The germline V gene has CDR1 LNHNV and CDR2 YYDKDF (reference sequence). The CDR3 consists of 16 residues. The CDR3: CATSSWITERDQPQHF.

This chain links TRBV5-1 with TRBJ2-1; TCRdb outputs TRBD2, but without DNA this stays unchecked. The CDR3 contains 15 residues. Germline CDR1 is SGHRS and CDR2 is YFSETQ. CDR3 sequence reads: CASSLLAGDINEQFF.

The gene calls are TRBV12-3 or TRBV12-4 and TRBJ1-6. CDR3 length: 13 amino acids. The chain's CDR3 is CASSGSYNSPLHF.

The CDR3: CATSDSGLAGTDTQYF. The chain uses TRBV24-1 and TRBJ2-3; checking the TCRdb D call of TRBD2 is not possible without DNA. This CDR3 spans 16 amino acids. Germline lookup yields CDR1 KGHDR and CDR2 SFDVKD.

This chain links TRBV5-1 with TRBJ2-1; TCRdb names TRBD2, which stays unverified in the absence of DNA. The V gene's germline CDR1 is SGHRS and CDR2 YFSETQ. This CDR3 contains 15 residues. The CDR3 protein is CASSLVVGGGNEQFF.

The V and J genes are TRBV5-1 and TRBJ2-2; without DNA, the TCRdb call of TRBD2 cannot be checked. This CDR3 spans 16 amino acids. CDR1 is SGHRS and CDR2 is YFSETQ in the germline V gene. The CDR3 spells CASSPASGRGAGELFF.

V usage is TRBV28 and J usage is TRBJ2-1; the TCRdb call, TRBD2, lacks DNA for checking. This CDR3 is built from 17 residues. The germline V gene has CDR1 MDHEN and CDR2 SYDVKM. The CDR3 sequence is CASSLSSGTSGRNEQFF.

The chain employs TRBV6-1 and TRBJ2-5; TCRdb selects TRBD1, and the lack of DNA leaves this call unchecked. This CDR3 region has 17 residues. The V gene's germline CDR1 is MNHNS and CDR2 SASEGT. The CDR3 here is CASSPPPGQGSKETQYF.